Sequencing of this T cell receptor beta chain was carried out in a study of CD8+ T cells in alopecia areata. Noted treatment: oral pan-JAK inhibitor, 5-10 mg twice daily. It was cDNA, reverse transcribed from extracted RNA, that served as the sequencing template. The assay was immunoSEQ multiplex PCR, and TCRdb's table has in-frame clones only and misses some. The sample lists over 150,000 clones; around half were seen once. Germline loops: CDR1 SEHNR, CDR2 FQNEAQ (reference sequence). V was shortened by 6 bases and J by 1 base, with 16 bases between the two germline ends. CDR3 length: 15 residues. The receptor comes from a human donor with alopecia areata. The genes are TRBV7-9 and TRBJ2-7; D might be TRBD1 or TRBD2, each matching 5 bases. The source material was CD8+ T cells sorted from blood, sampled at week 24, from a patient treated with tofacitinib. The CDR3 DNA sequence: TGTGCCAGCAGTCAAAGCTCGGGGCCATCCTACGAGCAGTACTTC. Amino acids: CASSQSSGPSYEQYF.